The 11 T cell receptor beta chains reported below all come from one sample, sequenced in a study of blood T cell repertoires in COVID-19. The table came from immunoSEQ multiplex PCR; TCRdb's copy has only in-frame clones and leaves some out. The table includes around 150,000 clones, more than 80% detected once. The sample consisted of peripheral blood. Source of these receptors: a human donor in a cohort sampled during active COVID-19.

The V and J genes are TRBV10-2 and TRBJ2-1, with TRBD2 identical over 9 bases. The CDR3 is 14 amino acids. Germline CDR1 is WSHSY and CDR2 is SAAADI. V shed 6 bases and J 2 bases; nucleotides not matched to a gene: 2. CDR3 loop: CASRAGGPYNEQFF. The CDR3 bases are TGCGCCAGCAGGGCGGGGGGGCCCTACAATGAGCAGTTCTTC.

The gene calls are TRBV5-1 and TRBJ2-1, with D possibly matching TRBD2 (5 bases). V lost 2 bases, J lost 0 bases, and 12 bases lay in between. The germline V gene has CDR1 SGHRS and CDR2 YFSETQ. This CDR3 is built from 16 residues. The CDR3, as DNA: TGCGCCAGCAGCTTAAGGAGCGGAACCTCCTACAATGAGCAGTTCTTC. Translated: CASSLRSGTSYNEQFF.

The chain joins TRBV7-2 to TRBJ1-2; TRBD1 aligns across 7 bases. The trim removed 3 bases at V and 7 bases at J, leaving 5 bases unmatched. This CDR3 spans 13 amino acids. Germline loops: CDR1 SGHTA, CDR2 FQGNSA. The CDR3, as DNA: TGTGCCAGCAGCTTTACAGGGGCGGCTGGCTACACCTTC. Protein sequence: CASSFTGAAGYTF.

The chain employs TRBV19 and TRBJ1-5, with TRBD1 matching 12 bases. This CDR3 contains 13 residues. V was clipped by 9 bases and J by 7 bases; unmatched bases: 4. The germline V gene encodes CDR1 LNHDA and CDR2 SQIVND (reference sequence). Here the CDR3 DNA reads TGTGCCAGCTCCGGGACAGGGGGCCAGCCCCAGCATTTT. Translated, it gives CASSGTGGQPQHF.

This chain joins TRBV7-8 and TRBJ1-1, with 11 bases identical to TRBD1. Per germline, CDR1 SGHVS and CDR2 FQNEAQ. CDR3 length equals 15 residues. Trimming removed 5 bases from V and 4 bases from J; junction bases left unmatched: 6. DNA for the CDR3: TGTGCCAGCAGCGATAGTGGGACAGGGGGCACTGAAGCTTTCTTT. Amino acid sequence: CASSDSGTGGTEAFF.

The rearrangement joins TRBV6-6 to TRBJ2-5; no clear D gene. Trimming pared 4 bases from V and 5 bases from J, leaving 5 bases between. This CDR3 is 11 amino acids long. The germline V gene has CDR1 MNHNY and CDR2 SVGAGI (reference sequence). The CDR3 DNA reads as TGTGCCAGCAGTTCAGCGGAGACCCAGTACTTC. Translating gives CASSSAETQYF.

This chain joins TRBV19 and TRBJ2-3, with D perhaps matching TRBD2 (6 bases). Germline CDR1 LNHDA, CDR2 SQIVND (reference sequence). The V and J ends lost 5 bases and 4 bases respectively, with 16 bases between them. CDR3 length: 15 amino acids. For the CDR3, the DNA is TGTGCCAGTAGTCCCGGGTGGGGGGACCCAGATACGCAGTATTTT. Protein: CASSPGWGDPDTQYF.

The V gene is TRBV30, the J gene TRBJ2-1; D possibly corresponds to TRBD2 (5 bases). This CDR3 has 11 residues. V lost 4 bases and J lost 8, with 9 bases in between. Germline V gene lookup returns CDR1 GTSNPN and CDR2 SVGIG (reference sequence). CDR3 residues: CAWKRVDEQFF. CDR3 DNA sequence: TGTGCCTGGAAGAGGGTGGATGAGCAGTTCTTC.

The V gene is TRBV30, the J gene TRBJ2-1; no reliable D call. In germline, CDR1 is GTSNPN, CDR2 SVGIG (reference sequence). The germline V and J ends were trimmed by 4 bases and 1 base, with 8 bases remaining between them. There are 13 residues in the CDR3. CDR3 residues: CAWMSKSYNEQFF. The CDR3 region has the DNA TGTGCCTGGATGTCTAAATCCTACAATGAGCAGTTCTTC.

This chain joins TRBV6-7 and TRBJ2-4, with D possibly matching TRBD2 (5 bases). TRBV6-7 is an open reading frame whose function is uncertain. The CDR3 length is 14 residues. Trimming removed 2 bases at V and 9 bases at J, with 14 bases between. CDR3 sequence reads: CASSYPPEGGIQYF. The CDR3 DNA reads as TGTGCCAGCAGTTACCCCCCCGAGGGTGGCATTCAGTACTTC.

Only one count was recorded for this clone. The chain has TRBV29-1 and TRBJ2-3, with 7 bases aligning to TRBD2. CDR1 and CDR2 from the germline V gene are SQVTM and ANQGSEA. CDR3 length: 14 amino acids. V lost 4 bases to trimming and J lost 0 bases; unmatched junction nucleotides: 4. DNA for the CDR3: TGCAGCGTTGTTTTGCGGGGGAGCACAGATACGCAGTATTTT. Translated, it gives CSVVLRGSTDTQYF.